A selection of T cell receptor beta chains follows, all from one sample in a study of cytomegalovirus exposure and HLA in healthy donors. The protocol was immunoSEQ multiplex PCR, while the TCRdb copy is restricted to in-frame clones and leaves out a portion. The table has some 130,000 clones, roughly 85% seen once. Sequencing was performed on PBMCs. These receptors all come from a boy aged 5-17 years in good health and CMV-seronegative. CDR3s include the opening cysteine and the closing phenylalanine or tryptophan. A D gene is named only where the DNA matches it firmly. A row's size may be missing; if present it is once, few, many or a size class.

TRBV27	NA	NA	TRBJ2-7	TGTGCCAGCAGTTTAAGACCAGCGGTCTACGAGCAGTACTTC	CASSLRPAVYEQYF
TRBV27	NA	NA	TRBJ2-7	TGTGCCAGCAGCTTTGGTGGAGAGTATCCCTACGAGCAGTACTTC	CASSFGGEYPYEQYF
TRBV25-1	NA	NA	TRBJ2-5	TGTGCCAGCAGTGATGGCGCGGTGATCCAAGAGACCCAGTACTTC	CASSDGAVIQETQYF
TRBV6-6	NA	NA	TRBJ1-1	TGTGCCAGCAGTTACTCACCAGGGGATGATGAAGCTTTCTTT	CASSYSPGDDEAFF
TRBV27	NA	NA	TRBJ2-1	TGTGCCACCCGGGACATCTCCTACAATGAGCAGTTCTTC	CATRDISYNEQFF
TRBV27	NA	NA	TRBJ2-7	TGTGCCAGCAGTTTAAGTGTGTCGGACATATCCTACGAGCAGTACTTC	CASSLSVSDISYEQYF
TRBV28	NA	TRBD2	TRBJ2-2	TGTGCCAGCCGTGAGACTAGCGGGGACACCGGGGAGCTGTTTTTT	CASRETSGDTGELFF
TRBV19	NA	TRBD2	TRBJ2-1	TGTGCCAGTAGTATAATTGCGGGAGTTCCCAATGAGCAGTTCTTC	CASSIIAGVPNEQFF
TRBV2	once	NA	TRBJ2-7	TGTGCCAGCAGTGAGAGGGCGGGGTGGGACTACGAGCAGTACTTC	CASSERAGWDYEQYF
TRBV7-2	NA	TRBD2	TRBJ2-1	TGTGCCAGCAGCTTAAGTACTAGCGGGAGAGGCCATGAGCAGTTCTTC	CASSLSTSGRGHEQFF
TRBV29-1	NA	NA	TRBJ2-7	TGCAGCGTTTCCGGACAGAACTACGAGCAGTACTTC	CSVSGQNYEQYF
TRBV29-1	few	NA	TRBJ1-1	TGCAGCTGCTCCACCAGGGCGGCGACGGCTTTCTTT	CSCSTRAATAFF
TRBV30	NA	TRBD2	TRBJ2-5	TGTGCCTGGAGTCAGCCTAGCGGGAGTTTAGAGACCCAGTACTTC	CAWSQPSGSLETQYF
TRBV27	NA	TRBD1	TRBJ1-5	TGTGCCAGCAGCCTAAACAGGGGGCTTAATCAGCCCCAGCATTTT	CASSLNRGLNQPQHF
TRBV6-1	NA	TRBD2	TRBJ2-2	TGTGCCAGCAGTGAAGTCCTAGCGGGAGGCGGGGAGCTGTTTTTT	CASSEVLAGGGELFF
TRBV13	NA	TRBD2	TRBJ2-7	TGTGCCAGCAGCTTAGGGGCTAGCGGGAGAGGAGCCAACTACGAGCAGTACTTC	CASSLGASGRGANYEQYF
TRBV7-6	NA	NA	TRBJ2-5	TGTGCCAGCAGCCCGAGGCAGAACGGGGAGACCCAGTACTTC	CASSPRQNGETQYF
TRBV27	NA	TRBD1	TRBJ2-7	TGTGCCAGCAGTTTATCAGGGGGCGTAGCCTACGAGCAGTACTTC	CASSLSGGVAYEQYF
TRBV4-2	NA	NA	TRBJ1-1	TGTGCCAGCAGCCGAGTCAGGGGTTGGAACACTGAAGCTTTCTTT	CASSRVRGWNTEAFF
TRBV30	NA	NA	TRBJ2-7	TGTGCCTGGAGTCCGGCGGGCTACGAGCAGTACTTC	CAWSPAGYEQYF
TRBV2	once	TRBD1	TRBJ1-2	TGTGCCAGCTTGTCTGACAGGGATTCCTATGGCTACACCTTC	CASLSDRDSYGYTF
TRBV2	NA	TRBD2	TRBJ2-2	TGTGCCAGCACCATAAAGACTAGCGGGAGTTCCGGGGAGCTGTTTTTT	CASTIKTSGSSGELFF
TRBV5-1	NA	TRBD2	TRBJ2-7	TGCGCCAGCAGCTTGAGGGTAGCGGGAGAAGCATCCTACGAGCAGTACTTC	CASSLRVAGEASYEQYF
TRBV6-1	NA	TRBD1	TRBJ1-2	TGTGCCAGCAGCCCGGGACAGGAGAACTATGGCTACACCTTC	CASSPGQENYGYTF
TRBV7-9	NA	TRBD2	TRBJ2-2	TGTGCCAGCAGCTTCGCTAGCGGGAACACCGGGGAGCTGTTTTTT	CASSFASGNTGELFF
TRBV28	once	TRBD1	TRBJ1-1	TGTGCCAGCAGTTTACCTAGGACAGGCGGCACTGAAGCTTTCTTT	CASSLPRTGGTEAFF
TRBV7-2	NA	TRBD2	TRBJ2-3	TGTGCCAGCAGCCCCCAAGCGGGAGCTAGCACAGATACGCAGTATTTT	CASSPQAGASTDTQYF
TRBV5-4	NA	TRBD2	TRBJ2-1	TGTGCCAGCAGCTCGGTAGCGGGAGGATTAGAGGAGCAGTTCTTC	CASSSVAGGLEEQFF
TRBV27	NA	TRBD1	TRBJ1-5	TGTGCCAGCACCCAGTCAGGGGGCGGGCAGCCCCAGCATTTT	CASTQSGGGQPQHF
TRBV5-4	NA	NA	TRBJ2-1	TGTGCCAGCAGCCCTGAAATAGCCCGAGGCGATGAGCAGTTCTTC	CASSPEIARGDEQFF
TRBV30	NA	TRBD2	TRBJ2-1	TGTGCCTGGAGTGTACTCCTAGCGGGAGGCAATGAGCAGTTCTTC	CAWSVLLAGGNEQFF
TRBV2	few	NA	TRBJ1-1	TGTGCCAGCAGACCTACAGGTAACACTGAAGCTTTCTTT	CASRPTGNTEAFF
TRBV20-1	NA	NA	TRBJ2-5	TGCAGTGCTAGGTCGCAAGAGACCCAGTACTTC	CSARSQETQYF
TRBV7-9	NA	NA	TRBJ2-7	TGTGCCAGCAGCTTCAGGCCGATCCACGAGCAGTACTTC	CASSFRPIHEQYF
TRBV5-1	NA	NA	TRBJ1-2	TGCGCCAGCAGCTTGATACAGGGCTATGGCTACACCTTC	CASSLIQGYGYTF
TRBV6-1	NA	NA	TRBJ1-2	TGTGCCAGCAGTGCAAGTGTTCCGGGACATTCCCTCTATGGCTACACCTTC	CASSASVPGHSLYGYTF
TRBV25-1	NA	TRBD1	TRBJ2-1	TGTGCCAGCAGTGGTACGGATATACAGGGACAGGGCTACAATGAGCAGTTCTTC	CASSGTDIQGQGYNEQFF
TRBV5-1	NA	TRBD1	TRBJ1-1	TGCGCCAGCAGCCCGGTCCCGGGACAGGGGAGGAAAGCTTTCTTT	CASSPVPGQGRKAFF
TRBV9	NA	NA	TRBJ2-1	TGTGCCAGCAGCGTAGCGCACAGGCCGAGCTCCTACAATGAGCAGTTCTTC	CASSVAHRPSSYNEQFF
TRBV28	NA	NA	TRBJ1-2	TGTGCCAGCAGTATCGGGACACTACATGCCTATGGCTACACCTTC	CASSIGTLHAYGYTF
TRBV7-3	NA	TRBD2	TRBJ2-7	TGTGCCAGCAGCTTAAAGGGCGGGAGAGTTCTAGACGAGCAGTACTTC	CASSLKGGRVLDEQYF
TRBV5-6	NA	TRBD2	TRBJ2-2	TGTGCCAGCAGCCAGGGACTAGCCACCGGGGAGCTGTTTTTT	CASSQGLATGELFF
TRBV10-3	NA	NA	TRBJ1-3	TGTGCCATCAGTAAAGACAGGAGCTCTGGAAACACCATATATTTT	CAISKDRSSGNTIYF
TRBV6-6	NA	TRBD1	TRBJ1-2	TGTGCCAGCAGTTACGTGGACAGGGGGGTCGATGGCTACACCTTC	CASSYVDRGVDGYTF
TRBV7-3	few	NA	TRBJ2-2	TGTGCCAGCAGCGAGGGATGGAACACCGGGGAGCTGTTTTTT	CASSEGWNTGELFF
TRBV5-6	NA	TRBD2	TRBJ2-3	TGTGCCAGCAGCTTGGTAGGGACTAGCGGCGGCACAGATACGCAGTATTTT	CASSLVGTSGGTDTQYF
TRBV7-8	NA	NA	TRBJ2-3	TGTGCCAGCGCCCCAGGGGATCCGGGCACAGATACGCAGTATTTT	CASAPGDPGTDTQYF
TRBV10-2	NA	NA	TRBJ1-3	TGCGCCAGCAGTGAGTCGCGGGGATCGGGAAACACCATATATTTT	CASSESRGSGNTIYF
TRBV6-6	NA	NA	TRBJ2-5	TGTGCCAGCAGCTCGACGCAGGGGGAGACCCAGTACTTC	CASSSTQGETQYF
TRBV5-4	NA	TRBD2	TRBJ2-2	TGTGCCAGCAGCTTGGAGGGCAGGGCCCTAGGGCAAGGCGGGAGCGGGGAGCTGTTTTTT	CASSLEGRALGQGGSGELFF
TRBV5-1	NA	NA	TRBJ2-5	TGCGCCAGCAGCTCGGGTCGGGTCCAAGAGACCCAGTACTTC	CASSSGRVQETQYF
TRBV29-1	NA	NA	TRBJ2-1	NA	CSADSTSLDNEQFF
TRBV30	NA	NA	TRBJ1-2	TGTGCCTGGATACCAACGGCTAGCTATGGCTACACCTTC	CAWIPTASYGYTF
TRBV5-1	NA	TRBD2	TRBJ2-7	TGCGCCAGCAGCTTCCGCGGGAGGGATGACGAGCAGTACTTC	CASSFRGRDDEQYF
TRBV30	NA	TRBD1	TRBJ2-6	TGTGCCTGGGGCGAAACGGGACAGGGCGCTCCTGGGGCCAACGTCCTGACTTTC	CAWGETGQGAPGANVLTF
TRBV7-9	few	TRBD1	TRBJ2-1	TGTGCCAGCAGCCTTACCGGGACAGCCTACAATGAGCAGTTCTTC	CASSLTGTAYNEQFF